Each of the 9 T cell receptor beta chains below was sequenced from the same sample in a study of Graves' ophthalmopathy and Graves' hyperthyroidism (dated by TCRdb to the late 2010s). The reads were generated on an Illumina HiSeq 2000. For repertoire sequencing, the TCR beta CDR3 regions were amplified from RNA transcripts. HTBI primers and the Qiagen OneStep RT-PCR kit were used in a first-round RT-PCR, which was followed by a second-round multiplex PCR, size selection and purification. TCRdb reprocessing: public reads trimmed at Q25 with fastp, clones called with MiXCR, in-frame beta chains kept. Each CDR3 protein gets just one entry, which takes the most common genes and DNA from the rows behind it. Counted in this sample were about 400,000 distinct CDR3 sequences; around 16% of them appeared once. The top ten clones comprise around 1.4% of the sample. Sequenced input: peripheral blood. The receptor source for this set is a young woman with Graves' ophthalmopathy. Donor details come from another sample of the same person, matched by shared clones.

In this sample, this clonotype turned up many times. CDR3 loop: CASSHAGETQYF. In DNA, the CDR3 is TGTGCCAGCAGCCACGCCGGAGAGACCCAGTACTTC. V gene TRBV3-1 combines with J gene TRBJ2-5; D gene unclear. Germline V gene sequence: CDR1 LGHDT, CDR2 YNNKEL (reference sequence). V was cut by 3 bases and J by 4 bases, with 6 bases left in between. CDR3 length: 12 amino acids.

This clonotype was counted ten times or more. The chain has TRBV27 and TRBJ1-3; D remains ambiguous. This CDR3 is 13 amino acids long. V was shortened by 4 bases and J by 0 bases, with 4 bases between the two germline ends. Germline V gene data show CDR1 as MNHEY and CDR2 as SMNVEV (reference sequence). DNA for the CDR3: TGTGCCAGCAGTTCCCTCTCTGGAAACACCATATATTTT. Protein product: CASSSLSGNTIYF.

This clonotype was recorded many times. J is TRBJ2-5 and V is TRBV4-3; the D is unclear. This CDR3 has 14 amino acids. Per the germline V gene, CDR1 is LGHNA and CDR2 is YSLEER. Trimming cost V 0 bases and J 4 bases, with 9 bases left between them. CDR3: CASSQEPRGETQYF. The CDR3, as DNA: TGCGCCAGCAGCCAAGAACCCCGAGGAGAGACCCAGTACTTC.

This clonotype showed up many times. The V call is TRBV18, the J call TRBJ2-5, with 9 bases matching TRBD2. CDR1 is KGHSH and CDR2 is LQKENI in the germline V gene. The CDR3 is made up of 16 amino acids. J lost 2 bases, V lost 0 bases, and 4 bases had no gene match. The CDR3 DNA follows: TGTGCCAGCTCACCACCAGCGGGGGGCTCACAAGAGACCCAGTACTTC. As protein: CASSPPAGGSQETQYF. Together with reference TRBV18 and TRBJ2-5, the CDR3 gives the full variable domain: NAGVMQNPRHLVRRRGQEARLRCSPMKGHSHVYWYRQLPEEGLKFMVYLQKENIIDESGMPKERFSAEFPKEGPSILRIQQVVRGDSAAYFCASSPPAGGSQETQYFGPGTRLLVL.

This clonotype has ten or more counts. The CDR3 spells CASGLAGESSYEQYF. The CDR3 DNA sequence: TGTGCCAGCGGACTAGCGGGAGAGAGTTCCTACGAGCAGTACTTC. The chain recombines TRBV6-1 with TRBJ2-7, with 13 positions matching TRBD2. Germline V gene data show CDR1 as MNHNS and CDR2 as SASEGT. This CDR3 has 15 amino acids. The V gene end was trimmed by 8 bases and the J gene end by 1 base; junction bases not matched to a gene: 5.

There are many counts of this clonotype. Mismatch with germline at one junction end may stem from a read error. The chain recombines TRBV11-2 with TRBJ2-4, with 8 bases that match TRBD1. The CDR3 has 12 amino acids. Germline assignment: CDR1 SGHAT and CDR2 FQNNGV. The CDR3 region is CASSLDRTGYDF. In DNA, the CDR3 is TGTGCCAGCAGCTTAGACCGGACAGGGTACGACTTC.

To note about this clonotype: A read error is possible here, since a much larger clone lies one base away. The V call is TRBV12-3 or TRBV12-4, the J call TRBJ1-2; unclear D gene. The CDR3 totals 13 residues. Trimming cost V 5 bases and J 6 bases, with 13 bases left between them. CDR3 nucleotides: TGTGCCAGCAGTCACGTTTCGTACCATGGCTACACCTTC. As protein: CASSHVSYHGYTF.

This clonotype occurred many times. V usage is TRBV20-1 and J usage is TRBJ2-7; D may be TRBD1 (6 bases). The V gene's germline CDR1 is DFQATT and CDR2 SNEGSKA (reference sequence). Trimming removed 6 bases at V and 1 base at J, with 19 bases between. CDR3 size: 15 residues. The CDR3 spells CSALRDMGPSYEQYF. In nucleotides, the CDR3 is TGCAGTGCACTCCGGGACATGGGGCCATCCTACGAGCAGTACTTC.

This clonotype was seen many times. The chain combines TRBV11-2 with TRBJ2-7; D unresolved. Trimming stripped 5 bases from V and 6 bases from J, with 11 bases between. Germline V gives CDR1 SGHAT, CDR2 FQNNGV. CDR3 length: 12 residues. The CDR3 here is CASSPHGLEQYF. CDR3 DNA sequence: TGTGCCAGCAGCCCCCACGGGCTCGAGCAGTACTTC.